The rows below give T cell receptor beta chains drawn from one sample of a study of OX40 agonist ivuxolimab in advanced cancers. Clones were sequenced by immunoSEQ multiplex PCR, and TCRdb holds only the in-frame ones, with some missing. Here the sample spans around 67,000 clones, roughly 80% being singletons. The sequenced sample was CD4+ or CD8+ T cells sorted from blood, obtained in a trial of the OX40 agonist ivuxolimab. These receptors all stem from an adult with an advanced solid tumor such as melanoma, head and neck, liver or kidney cancer. Each CDR3 is given with its conserved first and last residue.

V | CDR3
TRBV7-2 | CASSHPAGQGHGYTF
TRBV7-8 | CASSLARLEQFF
TRBV11-3 | CASSLGPLNTEAFF
TRBV2 | CASSPDRGIYEQYF
TRBV9 | CASSVGLAGSGANVLTF
TRBV19 | CASKVLNADEQFF
TRBV4-3 | CASSQDPSSGGELFF
TRBV4-1 | CASSQVNRMNTEAFF
TRBV6-1 | CASRLGTSQETQYF
TRBV10-3 | CAISPHGGRNTEAFF
TRBV5-1 | CASSLGGRGRTDTQYF
TRBV2 | CASTKTETNTEAFF
TRBV19 | CASSQEDGNTIYF
TRBV10-3 | CAISPDDTGNTIYF
TRBV30 | CAWILVGSGYTF